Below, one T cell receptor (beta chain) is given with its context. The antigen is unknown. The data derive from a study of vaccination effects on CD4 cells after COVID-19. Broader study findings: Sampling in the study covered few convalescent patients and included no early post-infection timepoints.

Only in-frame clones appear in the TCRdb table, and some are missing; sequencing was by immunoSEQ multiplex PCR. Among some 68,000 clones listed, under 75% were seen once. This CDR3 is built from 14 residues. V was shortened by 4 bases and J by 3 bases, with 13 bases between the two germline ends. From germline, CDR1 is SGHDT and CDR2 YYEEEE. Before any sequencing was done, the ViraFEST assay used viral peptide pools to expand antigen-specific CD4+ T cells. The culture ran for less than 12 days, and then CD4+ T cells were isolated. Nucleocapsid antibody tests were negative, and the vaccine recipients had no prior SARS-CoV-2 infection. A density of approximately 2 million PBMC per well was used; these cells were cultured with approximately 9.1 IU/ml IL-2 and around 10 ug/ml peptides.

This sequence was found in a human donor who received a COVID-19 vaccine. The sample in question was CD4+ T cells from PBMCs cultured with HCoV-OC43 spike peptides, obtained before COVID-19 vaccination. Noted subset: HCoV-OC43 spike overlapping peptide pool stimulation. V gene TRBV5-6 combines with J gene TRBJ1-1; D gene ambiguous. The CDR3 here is CASSVGLVHTEAFF. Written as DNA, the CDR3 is TGTGCCAGCAGCGTGGGGTTAGTGCACACTGAAGCTTTCTTT.